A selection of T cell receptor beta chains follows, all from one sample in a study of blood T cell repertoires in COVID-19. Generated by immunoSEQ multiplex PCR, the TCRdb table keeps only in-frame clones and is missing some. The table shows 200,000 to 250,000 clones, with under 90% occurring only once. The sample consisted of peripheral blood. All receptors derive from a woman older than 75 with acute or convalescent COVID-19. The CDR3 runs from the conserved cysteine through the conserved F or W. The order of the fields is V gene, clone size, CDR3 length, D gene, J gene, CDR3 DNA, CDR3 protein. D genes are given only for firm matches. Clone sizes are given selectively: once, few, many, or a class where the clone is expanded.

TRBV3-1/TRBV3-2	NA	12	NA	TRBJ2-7	TGTGCCAGCAGCCAAGTTAGAAACGAGCAGTACTTC	CASSQVRNEQYF
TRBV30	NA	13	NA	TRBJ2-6	TGTGCCTCGGAGAGGGCCGGGGCCAACGTCCTGACTTTC	CASERAGANVLTF
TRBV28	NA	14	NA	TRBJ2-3	TGTGCCAGCAGTTTATCGGGGAGCACAGATACGCAGTATTTT	CASSLSGSTDTQYF
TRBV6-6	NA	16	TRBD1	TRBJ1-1	TGTGCCAGCAGTTCTCGTGGACAGGGGGCAAACACTGAAGCTTTCTTT	CASSSRGQGANTEAFF
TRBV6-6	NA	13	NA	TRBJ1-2	TGTGCCAGCAGTTACCAAGCGGACTATGGCTACACCTTC	CASSYQADYGYTF
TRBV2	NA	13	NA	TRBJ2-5	TGTGCCAGCAGTAGGGGGGGCTTAGAGACCCAGTACTTC	CASSRGGLETQYF
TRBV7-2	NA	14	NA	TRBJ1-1	TGTGCCAGCAGCTTAACAGCTATGAACACTGAAGCTTTCTTT	CASSLTAMNTEAFF
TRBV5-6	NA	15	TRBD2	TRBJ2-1	TGTGCCAGCAGCTGGACTAGCGGGGGGTGGAATGAGCAGTTCTTC	CASSWTSGGWNEQFF
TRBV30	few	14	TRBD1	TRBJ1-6	TGTGCCTGGAGTGCCGGACAGGTGAATTCACCCCTCCACTTT	CAWSAGQVNSPLHF
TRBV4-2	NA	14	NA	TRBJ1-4	TGTGCCAGCAGCGACGGAAGGGGGACTGAAAAACTGTTTTTT	CASSDGRGTEKLFF
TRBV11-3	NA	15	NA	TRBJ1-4	TGTGCCAGCAGCTTAGGAGGATTTAGCGAGGAAAAACTGTTTTTT	CASSLGGFSEEKLFF
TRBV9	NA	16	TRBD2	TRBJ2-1	TGTGCCAGCAGCGTTTCGCTAGCGGGGGCTTACAATGAGCAGTTCTTC	CASSVSLAGAYNEQFF
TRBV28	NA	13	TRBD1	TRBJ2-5	TGTGCCAGCGGGACAGGGTCGGGAGAGACCCAGTACTTC	CASGTGSGETQYF
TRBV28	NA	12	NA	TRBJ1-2	TGTGCCAGCGGTCGGGGGGACCATGGCTACACCTTC	CASGRGDHGYTF
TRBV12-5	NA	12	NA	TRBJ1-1	TGTGCTAGTGGTCACGGGGAGGGCAGAGCTTTCTTT	CASGHGEGRAFF
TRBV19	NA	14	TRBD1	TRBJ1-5	TGTGCCAGTAGCTCGGGACAGGGTGGGATGGCCCAGCATTTT	CASSSGQGGMAQHF
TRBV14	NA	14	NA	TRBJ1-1	TGTGCCAGCAGCCAAGGCGGGCGAGGGTCTGAAGCTTTCTTT	CASSQGGRGSEAFF
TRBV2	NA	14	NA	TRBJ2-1	TGTGCCAGCAATCTACAGGGCTCCTACAATGAGCAGTTCTTC	CASNLQGSYNEQFF
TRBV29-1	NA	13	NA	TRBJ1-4	TGCAGCGTTGAGAGGCTGGGAGGGGAAAAACTGTTTTTT	CSVERLGGEKLFF
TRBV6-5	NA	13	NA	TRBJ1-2	TGTGCCAGCAGTCCCCCAGGTACCTATGGCTACACCTTC	CASSPPGTYGYTF
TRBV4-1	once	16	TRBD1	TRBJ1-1	TGCGCCAGCAGCCAAGAACAGGGGGCGCTTAACACTGAAGCTTTCTTT	CASSQEQGALNTEAFF
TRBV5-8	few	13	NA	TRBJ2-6	TGTGCCGGCGGGTACTCTGGGGCCAACGTCCTGACTTTC	CAGGYSGANVLTF
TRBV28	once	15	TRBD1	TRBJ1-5	TGTGCCAGCAGTTTGAGGGGGCCGGGGAATCAGCCCCAGCATTTT	CASSLRGPGNQPQHF